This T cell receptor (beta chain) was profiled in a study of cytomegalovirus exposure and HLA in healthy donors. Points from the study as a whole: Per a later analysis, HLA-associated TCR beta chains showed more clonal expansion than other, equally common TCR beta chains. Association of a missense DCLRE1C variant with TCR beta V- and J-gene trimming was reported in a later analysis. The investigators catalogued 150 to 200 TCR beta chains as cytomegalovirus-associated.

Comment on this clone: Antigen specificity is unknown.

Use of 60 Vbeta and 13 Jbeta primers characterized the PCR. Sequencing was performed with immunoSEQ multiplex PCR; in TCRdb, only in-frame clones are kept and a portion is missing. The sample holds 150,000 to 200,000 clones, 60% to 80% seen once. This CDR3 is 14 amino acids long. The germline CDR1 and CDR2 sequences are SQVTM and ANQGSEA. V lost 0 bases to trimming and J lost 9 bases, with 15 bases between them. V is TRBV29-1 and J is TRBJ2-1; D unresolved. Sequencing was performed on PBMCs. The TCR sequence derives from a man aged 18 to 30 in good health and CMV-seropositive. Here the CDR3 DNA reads TGCAGCGTTGAAGATCGGTTAGCATCCAGTGAGCAGTTCTTC. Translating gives CSVEDRLASSEQFF.